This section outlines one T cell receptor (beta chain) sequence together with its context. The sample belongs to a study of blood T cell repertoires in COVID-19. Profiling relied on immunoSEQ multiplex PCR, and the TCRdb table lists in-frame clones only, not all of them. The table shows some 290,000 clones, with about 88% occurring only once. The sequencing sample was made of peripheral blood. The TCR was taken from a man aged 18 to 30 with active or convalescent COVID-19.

The CDR3 loop is CASSPSHRDYISYEQYF. CDR3 DNA sequence: TGTGCCAGCTCACCGTCGCACAGGGACTATATCTCCTACGAGCAGTACTTC. The genes are TRBV18 and TRBJ2-7, with TRBD2 as a possible D gene (7 bases). The CDR3 contains 17 residues. Germline CDR1 is KGHSH and CDR2 is LQKENI. Trimming took 3 bases from V and 0 from J, leaving 18 bases between them.